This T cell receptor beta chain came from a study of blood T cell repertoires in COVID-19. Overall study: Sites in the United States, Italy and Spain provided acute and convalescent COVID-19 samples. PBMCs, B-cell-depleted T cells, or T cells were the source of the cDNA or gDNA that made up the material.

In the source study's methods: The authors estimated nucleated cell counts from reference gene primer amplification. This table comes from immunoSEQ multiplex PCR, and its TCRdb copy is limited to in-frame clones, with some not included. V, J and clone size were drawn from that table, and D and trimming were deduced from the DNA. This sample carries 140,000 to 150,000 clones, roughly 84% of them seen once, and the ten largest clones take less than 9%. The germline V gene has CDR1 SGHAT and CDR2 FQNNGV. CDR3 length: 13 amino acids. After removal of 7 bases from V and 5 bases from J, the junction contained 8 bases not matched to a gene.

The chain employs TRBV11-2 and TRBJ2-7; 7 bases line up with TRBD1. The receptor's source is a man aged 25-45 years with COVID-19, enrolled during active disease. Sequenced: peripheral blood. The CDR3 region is CASTLNRGNEQYF. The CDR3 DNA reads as TGTGCCAGCACCTTGAACAGGGGCAACGAGCAGTACTTC.